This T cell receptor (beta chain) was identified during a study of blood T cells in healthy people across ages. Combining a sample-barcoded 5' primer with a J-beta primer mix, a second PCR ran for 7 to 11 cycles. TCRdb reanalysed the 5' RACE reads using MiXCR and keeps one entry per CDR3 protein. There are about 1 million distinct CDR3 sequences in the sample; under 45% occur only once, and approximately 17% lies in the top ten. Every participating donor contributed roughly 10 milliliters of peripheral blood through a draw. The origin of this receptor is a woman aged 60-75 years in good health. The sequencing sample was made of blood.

The CDR3 DNA is TGTGCCAGCAGCTCTAAAATCCAGAACAAACAGCCTGGGGCCAACGTCCTGACTTTC. Translating gives CASSSKIQNKQPGANVLTF. The rearrangement uses TRBV7-9 and TRBJ2-6; no clear D gene. Germline CDR1 and CDR2: SEHNR and FQNEAQ (reference sequence). Deletions cut 4 bases from V and 2 bases from J, with 21 bases between. The length of the CDR3 is 19 residues.